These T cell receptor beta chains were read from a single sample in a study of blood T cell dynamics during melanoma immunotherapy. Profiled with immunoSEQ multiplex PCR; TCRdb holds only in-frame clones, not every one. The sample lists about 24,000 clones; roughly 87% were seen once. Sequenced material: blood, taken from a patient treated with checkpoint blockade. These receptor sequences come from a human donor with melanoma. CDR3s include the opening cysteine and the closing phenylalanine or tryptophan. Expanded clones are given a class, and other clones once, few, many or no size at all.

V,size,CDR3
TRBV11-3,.,CASSLEDGNEQFF
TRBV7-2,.,CASSIQSNNSPLHF
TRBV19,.,CASSPPKTLAAEQFF
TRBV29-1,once,CSVGASGSSAYF
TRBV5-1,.,CASSLTNRGSGTDTQYF
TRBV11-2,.,CASRFTGATDGELFF
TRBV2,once,CASSGWETQYF
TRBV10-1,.,CASSREDNSYEQYF
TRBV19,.,CASRPSGNSYEQYF
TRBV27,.,CASSPRTSGRAGELFF
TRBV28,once,CASSFLGQGTGELFF
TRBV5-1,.,CASSLAQGGGEQYF
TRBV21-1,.,CASRVSGRALGDTQYF
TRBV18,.,CASSGSYEQYF
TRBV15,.,CATRSGRGSYNEQFF
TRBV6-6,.,CASSYQPRVQPQHF
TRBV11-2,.,CASSLIGGLGRGSSNTQYF
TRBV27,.,CASKAFGRAGAPSYQETQYF
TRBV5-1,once,CASSWDPGTNEAFF
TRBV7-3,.,CASSLAVRGEQYF
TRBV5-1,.,CASRPDVTSYNEQFF
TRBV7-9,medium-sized,CASSFPGGYTEAFF
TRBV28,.,CASSFAGPLNYGYTF
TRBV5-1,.,CASSLNRDVPDTQYF
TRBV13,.,CASSFTSGRAQFFYEQYF
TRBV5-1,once,CASRPTGQLSSYEQYF
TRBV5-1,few,CASSLAQASETQYF
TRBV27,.,CASSSLVAGGIPDTQYF
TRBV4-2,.,CASSQRDSWDTDTQYF
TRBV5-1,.,CASSLDSRGRGGEQYF
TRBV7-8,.,CASSGRGEQYF
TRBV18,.,CASSPSWEETQYF
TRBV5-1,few,CASSFGQGYGYTF
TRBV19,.,CASSPRLQETQYF
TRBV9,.,CASSVGEGKGREQFF
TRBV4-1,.,CASSQEGSLSTEAFF
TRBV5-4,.,CASSRYWGDEQYF
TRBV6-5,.,CASSTPGQGVSGYTF
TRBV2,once,CASSGGTGGDEQYF
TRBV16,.,CASSQFSKTHYGYTF
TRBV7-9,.,CASSGDFNTEAFF
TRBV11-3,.,CASSLNGQGITYEQYF
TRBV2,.,CARGGQGANYGYTF
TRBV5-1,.,CASSFGSSSREQYF
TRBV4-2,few,CASSQAGPGAEAFF
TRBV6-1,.,CASSAWDRGYEQYF
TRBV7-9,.,CASSLALAGEFNEQFF
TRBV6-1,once,CASTKDRSNYGYTF
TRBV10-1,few,CASSRIYGYTF
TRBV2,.,CASGLQGESYEQYF
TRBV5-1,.,CASRRGQGSYEQYF